These T cell receptor beta chains were read from a single sample in a study of regulatory T cells in long-lasting Graves disease. TCRdb redid the calling of the multiplex PCR reads with MiXCR, one entry per CDR3 protein. This sample has around 450,000 distinct CDR3 sequences, with about 17% found just once. This sample also belongs to another study, concerning T cells in Graves' hyperthyroidism and ophthalmopathy.

The material sequenced was peripheral blood mononuclear cells (PBMCs), taken at new diagnosis, from a patient treated with antithyroid drugs. The receptors here all came from a man aged 40-49 years with Graves disease. CDR3s include the opening cysteine and the closing phenylalanine or tryptophan. Fields, in order: J gene, V gene, clone size, D gene, CDR3 DNA, CDR3 protein. D genes are given only for firm matches. Clone size is given for some rows only: seen once, a few or many times, or a class if the clone is expanded.

J gene: TRBJ2-1; V gene: TRBV5-1; clone size: .; D gene: TRBD1; CDR3 DNA: TGCGCCAGCAGCTTGATTAGGACAGGGCGGGACAATGAGCAGTTCTTC; CDR3 protein: CASSLIRTGRDNEQFF
J gene: TRBJ2-1; V gene: TRBV10-3; clone size: many; D gene: TRBD2; CDR3 DNA: TGTGCCATCAGTGGGCCCCCCTCGTCTAGCGGGAGGGACAATGAGCAGTTCTTC; CDR3 protein: CAISGPPSSSGRDNEQFF
J gene: TRBJ1-5; V gene: TRBV6-1; clone size: many; D gene: TRBD1; CDR3 DNA: TGTGCCAGCAGCCTATGGGCTCGACAGGGTAGCAATCAGCCCCAGCATTTT; CDR3 protein: CASSLWARQGSNQPQHF
J gene: TRBJ2-5; V gene: TRBV9; clone size: few; D gene: TRBD2; CDR3 DNA: TGTGCCAGCAGCGCGACAGCGGGAAGGTCAAGAGAGACCCAGTACTTC; CDR3 protein: CASSATAGRSRETQYF
J gene: TRBJ1-5; V gene: TRBV5-1; clone size: few; D gene: .; CDR3 DNA: TGCGCCAGCAGCCGGGACATCAATCAGCCCCAGCATTTT; CDR3 protein: CASSRDINQPQHF
J gene: TRBJ2-1; V gene: TRBV27; clone size: .; D gene: .; CDR3 DNA: TGTGCCAGCACCCAGGGGACCGAGCAGTTCTTC; CDR3 protein: CASTQGTEQFF
J gene: TRBJ2-2; V gene: TRBV12-3/TRBV12-4; clone size: many; D gene: .; CDR3 DNA: TGTGCCAGCAGATTTTTTCTCCTGAGAAATCACACCGGGGAGCTGTTTTTT; CDR3 protein: CASRFFLLRNHTGELFF
J gene: TRBJ1-5; V gene: TRBV15; clone size: .; D gene: .; CDR3 DNA: TGTGCCACCAGCAGAGACAGAAGTAGCAATCAGCCCCAGCATTTT; CDR3 protein: CATSRDRSSNQPQHF
J gene: TRBJ1-2; V gene: TRBV27; clone size: many; D gene: TRBD1; CDR3 DNA: TGTGCCAGCAGCCCGACAGGGGGAAGTACTAACTATGGCTACACCTTC; CDR3 protein: CASSPTGGSTNYGYTF
J gene: TRBJ1-2; V gene: TRBV15; clone size: .; D gene: TRBD1; CDR3 DNA: TGTGCCACCAGCGAAGGATTGCCGGGACAGGGGAGCGGCTACACCTTC; CDR3 protein: CATSEGLPGQGSGYTF
J gene: TRBJ2-1; V gene: TRBV19; clone size: .; D gene: .; CDR3 DNA: TGTGCCAGTAGTATCGCCAGGGGCAATGAGCAGTTCTTC; CDR3 protein: CASSIARGNEQFF
J gene: TRBJ2-3; V gene: TRBV20-1; clone size: .; D gene: .; CDR3 DNA: TGCAGCGCCTTTATCGATACGCAGTATTTT; CDR3 protein: CSAFIDTQYF
J gene: TRBJ2-1; V gene: TRBV24-1; clone size: .; D gene: TRBD2; CDR3 DNA: TGTGCCACCAGTGATTCGGGACTAGCGGGAGCCGAGCAGTTCTTC; CDR3 protein: CATSDSGLAGAEQFF
J gene: TRBJ2-6; V gene: TRBV5-6; clone size: .; D gene: .; CDR3 DNA: TGTGCCAGCGGCTCAGTACCTTCTGGGGCCAACGTCCTGACTTTC; CDR3 protein: CASGSVPSGANVLTF
J gene: TRBJ2-7; V gene: TRBV12-3/TRBV12-4; clone size: many; D gene: .; CDR3 DNA: TGTGCCAGCAGTCTCACGCCCACCTACGAGCAGTACTTC; CDR3 protein: CASSLTPTYEQYF
J gene: TRBJ2-1; V gene: TRBV19; clone size: .; D gene: TRBD2; CDR3 DNA: TGTGCCAGTAGTATCGGCGGGAGGGCCCTCCTCGCTACGGATGAGCAGTTCTTC; CDR3 protein: CASSIGGRALLATDEQFF
J gene: TRBJ1-4; V gene: TRBV3-1; clone size: many; D gene: .; CDR3 DNA: TGTGCCAGCAGGGGGCGAACTAATGAAAAACTGTTTTTT; CDR3 protein: CASRGRTNEKLFF
J gene: TRBJ2-5; V gene: TRBV12-3/TRBV12-4; clone size: many; D gene: .; CDR3 DNA: TGTGCCAGCAGTTACGACACAAACGAACAAGAGACCCAGTACTTC; CDR3 protein: CASSYDTNEQETQYF
J gene: TRBJ2-7; V gene: TRBV7-6; clone size: many; D gene: .; CDR3 DNA: TGTGCCAGCAGCGCCCGCCGGGACACTTCCTACGAGCAGTACTTC; CDR3 protein: CASSARRDTSYEQYF
J gene: TRBJ1-4; V gene: TRBV12-3/TRBV12-4; clone size: many; D gene: .; CDR3 DNA: TGTGCCAGCAGTTTCAGTAATGAAAAACTGTTTTTT; CDR3 protein: CASSFSNEKLFF
J gene: TRBJ1-1; V gene: TRBV6-5; clone size: .; D gene: .; CDR3 DNA: TGTGCCAGCAGTTATAAGACAGGTCGCATGAACACTGAAGCTTTCTTT; CDR3 protein: CASSYKTGRMNTEAFF
J gene: TRBJ1-1; V gene: TRBV20-1; clone size: many; D gene: TRBD1; CDR3 DNA: TGCAGTGCTAGACAGGGGGCAATGAACACTGAAGCTTTCTTT; CDR3 protein: CSARQGAMNTEAFF
J gene: TRBJ1-2; V gene: TRBV11-2; clone size: many; D gene: .; CDR3 DNA: TGTGCCAGCAGCTTAGGGGTGACAGGTGCTAACTATGGCTACACCTTC; CDR3 protein: CASSLGVTGANYGYTF
J gene: TRBJ2-2; V gene: TRBV12-3/TRBV12-4; clone size: .; D gene: .; CDR3 DNA: TGTGCCAGCAGTTTACCGGGAAACACCGGGGAGCTGTTTTTT; CDR3 protein: CASSLPGNTGELFF
J gene: TRBJ2-1; V gene: TRBV11-2; clone size: .; D gene: TRBD2; CDR3 DNA: TGTGCCAGCAGCCATGGGACGGGACTAGCGGGAGGGCCACATGAGCAGTTCTTC; CDR3 protein: CASSHGTGLAGGPHEQFF
J gene: TRBJ2-3; V gene: TRBV5-1; clone size: many; D gene: TRBD2; CDR3 DNA: TGCGCCAGCAGCGGGGGACTAGCGGGGTTCGATACGCAGTATTTT; CDR3 protein: CASSGGLAGFDTQYF
J gene: TRBJ1-4; V gene: TRBV11-2; clone size: many; D gene: TRBD1; CDR3 DNA: TGTGCCAGCAGCCCTAGCCGGGACAGGGGATATGATGAAAAACTGTTTTTT; CDR3 protein: CASSPSRDRGYDEKLFF
J gene: TRBJ1-1; V gene: TRBV28; clone size: many; D gene: .; CDR3 DNA: TGTGCCAGCAGTTTTCCCCTCGGACCTGCCGAAGCTTTCTTT; CDR3 protein: CASSFPLGPAEAFF
J gene: TRBJ2-7; V gene: TRBV2; clone size: .; D gene: .; CDR3 DNA: TGTGCCAGCAGTGACCTCTCTATTTACCGGGACTCCTACGAGCAGTACTTC; CDR3 protein: CASSDLSIYRDSYEQYF
J gene: TRBJ2-7; V gene: TRBV18; clone size: few; D gene: TRBD2; CDR3 DNA: TGTGCCAGCTCACTGCTAGCGGATCCCTACGAGCAGTACTTC; CDR3 protein: CASSLLADPYEQYF
J gene: TRBJ2-2; V gene: TRBV20-1; clone size: many; D gene: .; CDR3 DNA: TGCAGTGCCTCGAACTCAGGGAACGGGGAGCTGTTTTTT; CDR3 protein: CSASNSGNGELFF
J gene: TRBJ2-1; V gene: TRBV27; clone size: few; D gene: TRBD2; CDR3 DNA: TGTGCCAGCAGCCCCCGGACTAGCGGGAGCTACAATGAGCAGTTCTTC; CDR3 protein: CASSPRTSGSYNEQFF
J gene: TRBJ1-3; V gene: TRBV12-3/TRBV12-4; clone size: few; D gene: .; CDR3 DNA: TGTGCCAGCAGCAAGGACAGAGTTGGAAACACCATATATTTT; CDR3 protein: CASSKDRVGNTIYF
J gene: TRBJ1-2; V gene: TRBV2; clone size: many; D gene: TRBD1; CDR3 DNA: TGTGCCAGCAGCCGGTCAGGGGGAAAGGATGGCTACACCTTC; CDR3 protein: CASSRSGGKDGYTF
J gene: TRBJ2-1; V gene: TRBV20-1; clone size: many; D gene: TRBD2; CDR3 DNA: TGCAGTGCTAGAGTGGCGGGAGAAATCAATGAGCAGTTCTTC; CDR3 protein: CSARVAGEINEQFF
J gene: TRBJ2-3; V gene: TRBV7-9; clone size: many; D gene: TRBD1; CDR3 DNA: TGTGCCAGCAGCTTACCCCTGGACAGGGTGAAGGCAGATACGCAGTATTTT; CDR3 protein: CASSLPLDRVKADTQYF
J gene: TRBJ2-3; V gene: TRBV20-1; clone size: few; D gene: .; CDR3 DNA: TGCAGTGTTAGAACTTGGGGCTCTAGCACAGATACGCAGTATTTT; CDR3 protein: CSVRTWGSSTDTQYF
J gene: TRBJ2-3; V gene: TRBV29-1; clone size: many; D gene: TRBD1; CDR3 DNA: TGCAGCGGAACCGGACAGGGGAGCACAGATACGCAGTATTTT; CDR3 protein: CSGTGQGSTDTQYF
J gene: TRBJ2-7; V gene: TRBV18; clone size: .; D gene: .; CDR3 DNA: TGTGCCAGTTCCGCAGGGAAGGGCTACGAGCAGTACTTC; CDR3 protein: CASSAGKGYEQYF
J gene: TRBJ1-5; V gene: TRBV20-1; clone size: .; D gene: .; CDR3 DNA: TGCAGTGCTAGAGGAGACCGGGGCAATCAGCCCCAGCATTTT; CDR3 protein: CSARGDRGNQPQHF
J gene: TRBJ2-4; V gene: TRBV12-3/TRBV12-4; clone size: many; D gene: TRBD1; CDR3 DNA: TGTGCCAGCAAGAGGGACAGGTTATCCTTC; CDR3 protein: CASKRDRLSF
J gene: TRBJ2-3; V gene: TRBV27; clone size: many; D gene: TRBD2; CDR3 DNA: TGTGCCAGCAGTTTATCCAGCGGGGGCACCTTTAGCACAGATACGCAGTATTTT; CDR3 protein: CASSLSSGGTFSTDTQYF
J gene: TRBJ2-3; V gene: TRBV7-8; clone size: few; D gene: TRBD2; CDR3 DNA: TGTGCCAGCAGCTTCTTTCTAGCGGGAGAAGAGATTACGCAGTATTTT; CDR3 protein: CASSFFLAGEEITQYF
J gene: TRBJ1-3; V gene: TRBV12-3/TRBV12-4; clone size: .; D gene: .; CDR3 DNA: TGTGCCAGCAGTTTAGGCCCCCGGGGAAACACCATATATTTT; CDR3 protein: CASSLGPRGNTIYF
J gene: TRBJ2-2; V gene: TRBV12-3/TRBV12-4; clone size: few; D gene: .; CDR3 DNA: TGTGCCAGCAGCCCCAAGGCGAAAACCGGGGAGCTGTTTTTT; CDR3 protein: CASSPKAKTGELFF
J gene: TRBJ1-4; V gene: TRBV4-2; clone size: many; D gene: .; CDR3 DNA: TGTGCCAGCAGCCAAGAAGGTCAGGAGAATGAAAAACTGTTTTTT; CDR3 protein: CASSQEGQENEKLFF
J gene: TRBJ2-7; V gene: TRBV7-9; clone size: few; D gene: TRBD2; CDR3 DNA: TGTGCCAGCAGCTCCGGGGGACTAGCGGGACTCGTATACGAGCAGTACTTC; CDR3 protein: CASSSGGLAGLVYEQYF
J gene: TRBJ2-5; V gene: TRBV6-2/TRBV6-3; clone size: .; D gene: TRBD1; CDR3 DNA: TGTGCCAGCAATCAAGACAGGGATGGGCAGACCCAGTACTTC; CDR3 protein: CASNQDRDGQTQYF
J gene: TRBJ2-1; V gene: TRBV10-2; clone size: many; D gene: TRBD2; CDR3 DNA: TGCGCCAGCAGTCGTGGGGGGGGCTCCTACAATGAGCAGTTCTTC; CDR3 protein: CASSRGGGSYNEQFF
J gene: TRBJ1-1; V gene: TRBV5-8; clone size: .; D gene: .; CDR3 DNA: TGTGCCGGCACACCTATGCCGAACACTGAAGCTTTCTTT; CDR3 protein: CAGTPMPNTEAFF
J gene: TRBJ2-6; V gene: TRBV20-1; clone size: .; D gene: TRBD1; CDR3 DNA: TGCAGTGCCCTGATTCGAGGACAGGGAAAGTCTGGGGCCAACGTCCTGACTTTC; CDR3 protein: CSALIRGQGKSGANVLTF
J gene: TRBJ1-1; V gene: TRBV20-1; clone size: .; D gene: .; CDR3 DNA: TGCAGTGCGGTCGTCACAGGGAACACTGAAGCTTTCTTT; CDR3 protein: CSAVVTGNTEAFF
J gene: TRBJ2-5; V gene: TRBV28; clone size: many; D gene: TRBD2; CDR3 DNA: TGTGCCAGCAGTTTAGACCCTGGGAGGGCCGAGACCCAGTACTTC; CDR3 protein: CASSLDPGRAETQYF
J gene: TRBJ2-5; V gene: TRBV20-1; clone size: .; D gene: .; CDR3 DNA: TGCAGTGCCCCCCTGGGGACACTCATAGAGACCCAGTACTTC; CDR3 protein: CSAPLGTLIETQYF
J gene: TRBJ2-7; V gene: TRBV27; clone size: few; D gene: TRBD2; CDR3 DNA: TGTGCCAGCGCTTTGAGTAGCGGGGGTTTCTACGAGCAGTACTTC; CDR3 protein: CASALSSGGFYEQYF
J gene: TRBJ2-1; V gene: TRBV18; clone size: .; D gene: .; CDR3 DNA: TGTGCCAGCGCGCTCGGGGACTCCCTTTATGAGCAGTTCTTC; CDR3 protein: CASALGDSLYEQFF